These 5 T cell receptor beta chains originate from one sample sequenced in a study of identical twins. A single record per CDR3 protein comes from TCRdb applying MiXCR to the 5' RACE reads. The table lists roughly 250,000 distinct CDR3 sequences, around 15% of them singletons. Sequencing used memory (CD45RO+) T cells sorted from blood. These receptor sequences come from a woman in her late teens or twenties in good health.

This clonotype was seen repeatedly, ten times or more. The rearrangement uses TRBV7-8 and TRBJ2-3; the D call may be TRBD1 or TRBD2 (6 bases each). CDR3 length equals 14 residues. V was shortened by 5 bases and J by 0 bases, with 9 bases between the two germline ends. Germline CDR1 SGHVS, CDR2 FQNEAQ. In DNA, the CDR3 is TGTGCCAGCAGCCCGGGGGCAAGCACAGATACGCAGTATTTT. Amino acid sequence: CASSPGASTDTQYF.

The rearrangement joins TRBV7-2 to TRBJ1-2; no reliable D call. CDR1 and CDR2 from the germline V gene are SGHTA and FQGNSA. This CDR3 is 13 amino acids long. The ends were cut back, 0 bases at V and 8 bases at J, with 10 bases in the middle. The DNA of the CDR3 is TGTGCCAGCAGCTTAGCCGCGGTAGGAGGCTACACCTTC. Protein product: CASSLAAVGGYTF.

This clonotype came up many times. The rearrangement uses TRBV5-1 and TRBJ1-2, with unresolved D. Germline V CDR1 and CDR2: SGHRS, YFSETQ. This CDR3 has 13 residues. V gave up 3 bases and J gave up 0 bases, with 6 bases separating them. CDR3 sequence reads: CASSSTANYGYTF. Written as DNA, the CDR3 is TGCGCCAGCAGCTCTACAGCTAACTATGGCTACACCTTC.

The rearrangement joins TRBV24-1 to TRBJ2-5, with 10 bases fitting TRBD1. The germline V gene encodes CDR1 KGHDR and CDR2 SFDVKD. This CDR3 spans 16 amino acids. After removal of 3 bases from V and 4 bases from J, the junction contained 7 bases not matched to a gene. CDR3 loop: CATSDLGQGFSETQYF. In nucleotides, the CDR3 is TGTGCCACCAGTGATCTGGGACAGGGGTTTTCAGAGACCCAGTACTTC.

This clonotype was detected ten times or more. The chain joins TRBV20-1 to TRBJ1-1; 8 nucleotides line up with TRBD1. The germline V gene encodes CDR1 DFQATT and CDR2 SNEGSKA (reference sequence). J lost 4 bases, V lost 8 bases, and 12 bases had no gene match. The CDR3 totals 14 residues. In DNA form, the CDR3 reads TGCAGTACCTCAGAGACAGGGGATTCCACTGAAGCTTTCTTT. This codes for CSTSETGDSTEAFF.